This TCR beta chain was recorded in a study of blood T cells in healthy people across ages. Study-wide findings and caveats: Significant beta diversity loss was already apparent by age approximately 38, declining roughly linearly.

In regard to this clonotype: Its antigen remains unknown.

Through a sample-barcoded 5' primer and a J-beta primer mix, a second PCR was run for about 7 to 12 cycles. One entry per CDR3 protein, called by TCRdb with MiXCR from the 5' RACE reads. The data show about 1.4 million distinct CDR3 sequences, with around 55% seen just once and 5.5% to 8% held by the top ten. Each donor had approximately 10 milliliters of peripheral blood drawn. Sequenced material: blood. The sequence came from a man aged 18 to 30 in good health.

The CDR3 reads CASSRCGALQETQYF. CDR3 in DNA: TGCGCCAGCAGCCGCTGCGGGGCACTCCAAGAGACCCAGTACTTC. This sequence joins TRBV4-1 and TRBJ2-5; weak D call: TRBD2 (6 bases). CDR1 and CDR2 from the germline V gene are MGHRA and YSYEKL. The V and J ends lost 4 bases and 1 base respectively, with 13 bases between them. There are 15 residues in the CDR3.